These 7 T cell receptor beta chains were sequenced from one sample in a study of CD8+ T cells in alopecia areata. In each case, RNA was isolated and then reverse transcribed into cDNA as the sequencing template. Method: immunoSEQ multiplex PCR; TCRdb's copy keeps in-frame clones and lacks some. This table holds 200,000 or so clones, approximately 40% found once. The sample's treatment: oral pan-JAK inhibitor, 5-10 mg twice daily. The specimen was CD4+ T cells sorted from blood, collected at approximately week 36, from a patient treated with tofacitinib. Every receptor here comes from a human donor with alopecia areata.

The chain combines TRBV30 with TRBJ2-1; D uncertain. Trimming removed 7 bases at V and 6 bases at J, with 10 bases between. The length of the CDR3 is 11 residues. The germline V gene has CDR1 GTSNPN and CDR2 SVGIG (reference sequence). This CDR3 is CASALANEQFF. The CDR3 DNA sequence: TGTGCCTCCGCCCTGGCCAATGAGCAGTTCTTC. Complete variable domain (other parts from reference TRBV30 and TRBJ2-1): SQTIHQWPATLVQPVGSPLSLECTVEGTSNPNLYWYRQAAGRGLQLLFYSVGIGQISSEVPQNLSASRPQDRQFILSSKKLLLSDSGFYLCASALANEQFFGPGTRLTVL.

The V gene is TRBV29-1, the J gene TRBJ1-2; a possible D gene is TRBD1 (6 bases). The CDR3 is made up of 12 amino acids. Looked up from germline, CDR1 is SQVTM and CDR2 is ANQGSEA. The V and J ends lost 4 bases and 4 bases respectively, with 10 bases between them. Here the CDR3 DNA reads TGCAGCGTTGTGTGGGACACCTATGGCTACACCTTC. Translating gives CSVVWDTYGYTF.

A remark on this clone: The junction and the germline gene differ at one end; a read error may be behind it. The gene calls are TRBV7-2 and TRBJ2-7; a possible D gene is TRBD2 (5 bases). CDR3 size: 14 residues. CDR1 and CDR2 (germline): SGHTA, FQGNSA. CDR3 bases: TGTGCCAGCAACTTAGGAATGGAGGCCTCCGAGCAGTACTTC. Protein: CASNLGMEASEQYF.

The chain recombines TRBV20-1 with TRBJ2-5; tentatively, D is TRBD2 (5 bases). Trimming took 7 bases from V and 6 from J, leaving 12 bases between them. Per the germline V gene, CDR1 is DFQATT and CDR2 is SNEGSKA (reference sequence). The CDR3 extends over 11 amino acids. The CDR3: CSGWVGKTQYF. CDR3 sequence (DNA): TGCAGTGGGTGGGTCGGGAAGACCCAGTACTTC.

This sequence joins TRBV6-5 and TRBJ2-5, with D possibly being TRBD2 (6 bases). With 6 bases removed from V and 1 base from J, the gap between germline ends came to 15 bases. Germline V gives CDR1 MNHEY, CDR2 SVGAGI. The CDR3 totals 15 residues. The CDR3 protein is CASSRGASVQETQYF. CDR3 in DNA: TGTGCCAGCAGCCGCGGGGCTAGCGTCCAAGAGACCCAGTACTTC.

Only a few counts were recorded for this clone. The chain joins TRBV4-3 to TRBJ2-2; TRBD2 agrees at 11 bases. This CDR3 is built from 17 residues. V trimming: 1 base; J trimming: 3 bases; junction bases outside the gene matches: 4. Germline lookup yields CDR1 LGHNA and CDR2 YSLEER. In nucleotides, the CDR3 is TGCGCCAGCAGCCAAGGGACTAGCGGGTCCCACACCGGGGAGCTGTTTTTT. The encoded protein is CASSQGTSGSHTGELFF.

The J gene is TRBJ2-7, the V gene TRBV2; the match to TRBD2 covers 7 bases. J was trimmed by 7 bases and V by 10 bases; bases with no gene match: 13. Per germline, CDR1 SNHLY and CDR2 FYNNEI. The CDR3 has 13 amino acids. This chain's CDR3 is CANSRDFGGEQYF. In nucleotides, the CDR3 is TGTGCCAATTCCCGGGACTTCGGGGGGGAGCAGTACTTC.